The clone carrying this TCR beta chain was found many times. Antigen: not known. V was pared by 4 bases and J by 8 bases, with 15 bases between. CDR3 length: 15 residues. Per the germline V gene, CDR1 is MNHEY and CDR2 is SVGAGI. Researchers turned away patients with other autoimmune diseases, uncontrolled infections, pregnancy or lactation. The authors amplified TCR beta CDR3 regions from RNA transcripts. First-round RT-PCR with HTBI primers preceded a second-round multiplex PCR. MiXCR, applied by TCRdb to the multiplex PCR reads, yields one record per CDR3 protein. The table lists about half a million distinct CDR3 sequences, around 15% of them singletons. This specimen comes from a study of Graves' ophthalmopathy and Graves' hyperthyroidism. Across the study: Researchers obtained peripheral blood at initial diagnosis, before any treatment had begun.

Study-wide results and caveats: Also, most clonotypes expanded in the thyroid above 0.001 frequency appeared in blood.

Material: blood. This sequence joins TRBV6-5 and TRBJ1-6, with D maybe TRBD1 (5 bases). This receptor was taken from a woman under 40 with Graves' ophthalmopathy. The CDR3 region is CASSWDPRRDSPLHF. The DNA for the CDR3 is TGTGCCAGCAGTTGGGACCCCCGCCGGGATTCACCCCTCCACTTT.